This T cell receptor beta chain was recovered during a study of blood T cell repertoires in COVID-19. The overall study: The origin of the acute and convalescent COVID-19 samples was the United States, Italy and Spain. The cDNA or gDNA used as material had been derived from T cells, B-cell-depleted T cells, or PBMCs.

Per the original methods: Scientists estimated how many nucleated cells there were by amplifying reference gene primers. Profiling relied on immunoSEQ multiplex PCR, and the TCRdb table lists in-frame clones only, not all of them. That table gives V, J and clone size, and the DNA gave D and trimming. Among about 90,000 clones, around four fifths were seen once, and the ten largest hold under 3.5%. The clonotype originates from a man aged 45-65 years with acute or convalescent COVID-19. Input material: peripheral blood.

In nucleotides, the CDR3 is TGTGCCAGCAGTTTATCCTGGTCAGGGGTTGAAAAACTGTTTTTT. As protein: CASSLSWSGVEKLFF. V gene TRBV27 combines with J gene TRBJ1-4, with D perhaps TRBD1 (6 bases). CDR1 is MNHEY and CDR2 is SMNVEV in the germline V gene (reference sequence). V gave up 0 bases and J gave up 7 bases, with 12 bases separating them. The CDR3 consists of 15 residues.